Presented here are 5 T cell receptor beta chains from one specimen sequenced in a study of graft-versus-host responses after intestinal transplantation. TCRdb's table, derived via immunoSEQ multiplex PCR, lists solely in-frame clones and lacks some. The top ten clones hold 7.6% of a sample with more than 65,000 clones, around 93% of them seen once. Their recognized antigens are unknown. The sample in question was unstimulated CD8+ T cells sorted from spleen or lymph node cells, obtained before transplant. These receptors all stem from a human donor who was the organ donor for an intestinal transplant.

This chain joins TRBV5-4 and TRBJ2-7; no definite D call. V dropped 3 bases and J dropped 0 bases, with 10 bases sitting between them. The germline V gene encodes CDR1 SGHNT and CDR2 YYREEE (reference sequence). This CDR3 is built from 14 residues. Written as DNA, the CDR3 is TGTGCCAGCAGCTCCGACCGGGTCTCCTACGAGCAGTACTTC. Protein product: CASSSDRVSYEQYF.

This chain connects TRBV27 to TRBJ2-6; the D is unclear. This CDR3 region has 16 residues. V lost 6 bases to trimming and J lost 0 bases, with 12 bases between them. Germline V lookup: CDR1 MNHEY, CDR2 SMNVEV (reference sequence). This CDR3 reads CASRRLRSSGANVLTF. Written as DNA, the CDR3 is TGTGCCAGCAGACGTCTAAGGAGCTCTGGGGCCAACGTCCTGACTTTC. The full variable domain, in which reference TRBV27 and TRBJ2-6 provide the parts outside the CDR3, is EAQVTQNPRYLITVTGKKLTVTCSQNMNHEYMSWYRQDPGLGLRQIYYSMNVEVTDKGDVPEGYKVSRKEKRNFPLILESPSPNQTSLYFCASRRLRSSGANVLTFGAGSRLTVL.

This chain uses TRBV6-1 with TRBJ2-7, with unresolved D. The CDR3 runs 10 residues. The V and J ends lost 5 bases and 2 bases respectively, with 1 base between them. Per the germline V gene, CDR1 is MNHNS and CDR2 is SASEGT. The CDR3 loop is CASSTYEQYF. The CDR3 nucleotides read TGTGCCAGCAGTACCTACGAGCAGTACTTC.

This clone was seen a single time. The rearrangement joins TRBV27 to TRBJ1-1, with D tentatively TRBD1 (5 bases). The CDR3 totals 14 residues. V lost 3 bases to trimming and J lost 5 bases, with 13 bases between them. Germline V lookup: CDR1 MNHEY, CDR2 SMNVEV (reference sequence). Here the CDR3 DNA reads TGTGCCAGCAGTTTCCGGGGGTTAGATACTGAAGCTTTCTTT. This translates into CASSFRGLDTEAFF.

The chain combines TRBV7-9 with TRBJ1-2; D may be TRBD1 (6 bases). V gave up 0 bases and J gave up 3 bases, with 11 bases separating them. CDR3 length: 15 residues. Looked up from germline, CDR1 is SEHNR and CDR2 is FQNEAQ (reference sequence). The CDR3 coding sequence is TGTGCCAGCAGCTTAGCCAGGGGCGCAGACTATGGCTACACCTTC. It specifies CASSLARGADYGYTF.